The sample holds a few counts of the clone carrying this TCR beta chain. This entry is derived from a study of T-cell reconstitution after alpha-beta-depleted transplantation in children. Unique molecular identifiers were used in preparing the TCRbeta library. Each CDR3 protein gets one entry after TCRdb re-called the PCR reads with MiXCR. Of about 400,000 distinct CDR3 sequences detected, more than 10% appear once; the ten largest clones hold 3.5% to 4.5%. Germline CDR1 MDHEN, CDR2 SYDVKM. Trimming took off 4 bases at V and 8 bases at J, with 15 bases between the two ends. The CDR3 runs to 14 residues.

The source was PBMCs, collected from the stem cell graft. This chain uses TRBV28 with TRBJ2-1, with D hard to call. This TCR came from a human donor who donated a stem cell graft to a child with Fanconi anemia. The CDR3 loop reads CASSWAYPRDEQFF. The CDR3 coding sequence is TGTGCCAGCAGTTGGGCATACCCAAGGGATGAGCAGTTCTTC.